Following are 22 T cell receptor beta chains from one sample sequenced in a study of cytomegalovirus exposure and HLA in healthy donors. The PCR employed 60 Vbeta primers together with 13 Jbeta primers. The assay was immunoSEQ multiplex PCR, and TCRdb's table has in-frame clones only and misses some. The data hold approximately 170,000 clones, with roughly 79% observed a single time. The specimen was PBMCs. The receptors derive from a woman aged 40 to 50 in good health and CMV-seropositive.

The gene calls are TRBV6-1 and TRBJ2-7; D might be TRBD2 (5 bases). This CDR3 comprises 12 residues. V lost 10 bases and J lost 3, with 13 bases in between. The germline CDR1 and CDR2 sequences are MNHNS and SASEGT. The CDR3 here is CATDYIYYEQYF. In DNA form, the CDR3 reads TGTGCCACCGACTATATCTACTACGAGCAGTACTTC.

This chain joins TRBV10-3 and TRBJ2-3; no definite D call. The CDR3 is 16 amino acids. V shed 6 bases and J shed 2 bases, with 18 bases lying between them. Germline values: CDR1 ENHRY, CDR2 SYGVKD. CDR3: CAIRLTAEFNTDTQYF. CDR3 DNA sequence: TGTGCCATCAGATTAACAGCCGAATTTAACACAGATACGCAGTATTTT.

The CDR3: CASSSPFREKLFF. In DNA, the CDR3 is TGTGCCAGCAGTTCCCCATTCCGGGAAAAACTGTTTTTT. This sequence joins TRBV7-9 and TRBJ1-4; D uncertain. Germline assignment: CDR1 SEHNR and CDR2 FQNEAQ (reference sequence). V shed 6 bases and J shed 8 bases, with 13 bases lying between them. CDR3 size: 13 residues.

The chain is built from TRBV11-1 and TRBJ2-3; 8 nucleotides match TRBD2. Germline V gene data show CDR1 as SGHAT and CDR2 as FQDESV (reference sequence). Unmatched junction bases numbered 10, after V lost 3 bases and J lost 2 bases. The CDR3 extends over 17 amino acids. CDR3 amino acids: CASSFGGDYGFTDTQYF. The CDR3 region has the DNA TGTGCCAGCAGCTTCGGGGGGGACTATGGGTTCACAGATACGCAGTATTTT.

V usage is TRBV6-5 and J usage is TRBJ1-2; 8 bases agree with TRBD1. Trimming cost V 7 bases and J 4 bases; bases outside gene matches: 11. The CDR3 is made up of 15 amino acids. The germline V gene has CDR1 MNHEY and CDR2 SVGAGI. The CDR3 region is CASTTIRQGTYGYTF. The CDR3 DNA follows: TGTGCCAGCACCACAATTCGACAGGGGACCTATGGCTACACCTTC.

This clone was recorded only once. The rearrangement uses TRBV7-9 and TRBJ2-1; TRBD2 agrees at 15 bases. The J segment lost 7 bases and the V segment lost 5 bases, leaving 9 bases of the junction unmatched. The V gene's germline CDR1 is SEHNR and CDR2 FQNEAQ (reference sequence). The CDR3 length is 17 residues. Written as DNA, the CDR3 is TGTGCCAGCAGCCCGTTGCCTGGACTAGCGGGGGGGAATGAGCAGTTCTTC. Its translation: CASSPLPGLAGGNEQFF.

The chain uses TRBV5-1 and TRBJ1-1; 8 positions agree with TRBD1. Per germline, CDR1 SGHRS and CDR2 YFSETQ. CDR3 length equals 13 residues. V shed 7 bases, J shed 3 bases, and the junction held 5 bases outside the gene matches. CDR3: CASARDRYTEAFF. Here the CDR3 DNA reads TGCGCCAGCGCCCGGGACAGGTACACTGAAGCTTTCTTT.

The genes are TRBV5-1 and TRBJ1-2; tentatively, D is TRBD1 (5 bases). The V gene's germline CDR1 is SGHRS and CDR2 YFSETQ. The CDR3 contains 15 residues. Trimming removed 0 bases at V and 8 bases at J, with 17 bases between. The CDR3 DNA reads TGCGCCAGCAGCTTGGCAGGGATGAGGTCTGGGGGCTACACCTTC. This codes for CASSLAGMRSGGYTF. The full variable domain, with the rest looked up from reference TRBV5-1 and TRBJ1-2, is KAGVTQTPRYLIKTRGQQVTLSCSPISGHRSVSWYQQTPGQGLQFLFEYFSETQRNKGNFPGRFSGRQFSNSRSEMNVSTLELGDSALYLCASSLAGMRSGGYTFGSGTRLTVV.

The V gene is TRBV18, the J gene TRBJ1-4, with a weak D call TRBD1 (5 bases). CDR3 length equals 16 residues. Germline assignment: CDR1 KGHSH and CDR2 LQKENI. Trimming removed 2 bases at V and 7 bases at J, with 17 bases between. CDR3 loop: CASSPSMGRLGEKLFF. CDR3 DNA sequence: TGTGCCAGCTCACCAAGTATGGGGCGATTGGGTGAAAAACTGTTTTTT.

The gene calls are TRBV15 and TRBJ1-2; D gene uncertain. Trimming removed 2 bases from V and 8 bases from J, with 12 bases in between. This CDR3 comprises 13 residues. The germline V gene has CDR1 LNHNV and CDR2 YYDKDF (reference sequence). The CDR3 region is CATSRSRLGGYTF. The DNA for the CDR3 is TGTGCCACCAGCAGATCCCGCCTCGGGGGCTACACCTTC.

This chain connects TRBV2 to TRBJ2-2, with D hard to call. CDR1 and CDR2 from the germline V gene are SNHLY and FYNNEI. There are 14 residues in the CDR3. V was clipped by 5 bases and J by 5 bases, with 12 bases between them. The CDR3 DNA sequence: TGTGCCAGCAGTCAAAATCGGGTAACCGGGGAGCTGTTTTTT. It is translated as CASSQNRVTGELFF.

V usage is TRBV6-6 and J usage is TRBJ1-2, with 10 nucleotides matching TRBD1. Germline lookup yields CDR1 MNHNY and CDR2 SVGAGI (reference sequence). CDR3 size: 15 residues. Losses at the gene ends were 3 bases for V and 4 bases for J; bases not matched to a gene: 5. CDR3 sequence reads: CASSYSDRGTYGYTF. In DNA, the CDR3 is TGTGCCAGCAGTTATTCGGACAGGGGGACCTATGGCTACACCTTC.

The chain uses TRBV5-1 and TRBJ2-1, with D maybe TRBD2 (5 bases). The CDR3 has 13 amino acids. Deletions cut 3 bases from V and 3 bases from J, with 7 bases between. Germline V lookup: CDR1 SGHRS, CDR2 YFSETQ. The CDR3 sequence: CASSSGVYNEQFF. The CDR3, as DNA: TGCGCCAGCAGCTCCGGGGTCTACAATGAGCAGTTCTTC.

As for this clone: This sample includes further DNA sequences coding for the same CDR3. The chain joins TRBV5-1 to TRBJ1-1; TRBD1 matches 8 bases. The CDR3 runs to 15 residues. CDR1 SGHRS and CDR2 YFSETQ come from the germline V gene. Losses at the gene ends were 0 bases for V and 1 base for J; bases not matched to a gene: 2. The CDR3 nucleotides read TGCGCCAGCAGCTTGGAGGGGACAGGGAACACTGAAGCTTTCTTT. Its protein product is CASSLEGTGNTEAFF. The full variable domain, with the rest looked up from reference TRBV5-1 and TRBJ1-1, is KAGVTQTPRYLIKTRGQQVTLSCSPISGHRSVSWYQQTPGQGLQFLFEYFSETQRNKGNFPGRFSGRQFSNSRSEMNVSTLELGDSALYLCASSLEGTGNTEAFFGQGTRLTVV.

As regards this clone: The germline gene is not matched at one end of the junction; a read error may be the cause. CDR3 bases: TGCGCCAGCAGCTTGGGCGGTTCGGCTCTCTCTGGGGCCAACGGCCTGACTTTC. Protein sequence: CASSLGGSALSGANGLTF. The chain links TRBV5-1 to TRBJ2-6; TRBD1 might be the D (5 bases). Germline V gives CDR1 SGHRS, CDR2 YFSETQ. There are 18 residues in the CDR3. The full variable domain, its missing parts supplied by reference TRBV5-1 and TRBJ2-6, is KAGVTQTPRYLIKTRGQQVTLSCSPISGHRSVSWYQQTPGQGLQFLFEYFSETQRNKGNFPGRFSGRQFSNSRSEMNVSTLELGDSALYLCASSLGGSALSGANGLTFGAGSRLTVL.

CDR3 sequence: CASSYRGNNEQFF. The CDR3 bases are TGTGCCAGCAGCTACAGGGGAAACAATGAGCAGTTCTTC. The chain is built from TRBV7-3 and TRBJ2-1, with 7 bases fitting TRBD1. Unmatched junction bases numbered 2, after V lost 4 bases and J lost 5 bases. The CDR3 is made up of 13 amino acids. CDR1 is SGHTA and CDR2 is FQGTGA in the germline V gene.

This clone was seen a few times. The CDR3 region has the DNA TGTGCCTCCGAGTGGGGGGAAGGGGCCCGATACGAGCAGTACTTC. Its translation is CASEWGEGARYEQYF. The genes are TRBV10-3 and TRBJ2-7; D is possibly TRBD2 (6 bases). The CDR3 covers 15 residues. CDR1 ENHRY and CDR2 SYGVKD come from the germline V gene. V shed 11 bases and J shed 4 bases, with 24 bases lying between them.

V is TRBV10-3 and J is TRBJ1-1, with 7 positions matching TRBD1. There are 20 residues in the CDR3. Germline loops: CDR1 ENHRY, CDR2 SYGVKD. Unmatched junction bases numbered 23, after V lost 6 bases and J lost 1 base. The CDR3 nucleotides read TGTGCCATCAGAGACAGGGTACGGGGCCTGGGCACGAGGGAGAACACTGAAGCTTTCTTT. As protein: CAIRDRVRGLGTRENTEAFF.

The chain couples TRBV9 to TRBJ2-2; 11 bases match TRBD2. The CDR3 runs 15 residues. CDR1 and CDR2 from the germline V gene are SGDLS and YYNGEE. Unmatched junction bases numbered 6, after V lost 4 bases and J lost 7 bases. CDR3 coding DNA: TGTGCCAGCAGCACGATAGCGGGGGGGTACGGGGAGCTGTTTTTT. The encoded protein is CASSTIAGGYGELFF.

This clone has just a few counts. CDR3 sequence (DNA): TGTGCCACCAGCAGAGCGAGGACAGGCACCGGGGAGCTGTTTTTT. It is translated as CATSRARTGTGELFF. The V and J genes are TRBV15 and TRBJ2-2, with 7 bases lining up with TRBD1. V was clipped by 1 base and J by 4 bases; unmatched bases: 3. CDR3 size: 15 residues. Germline V lookup: CDR1 LNHNV, CDR2 YYDKDF (reference sequence).

The gene calls are TRBV30 and TRBJ1-1; D ambiguous. The CDR3 runs to 13 residues. Germline lookup yields CDR1 GTSNPN and CDR2 SVGIG (reference sequence). V shed 0 bases and J shed 7 bases, with 12 bases lying between them. CDR3 region: CAWSVGKGIEAFF. DNA of the CDR3: TGTGCCTGGAGTGTCGGGAAGGGCATTGAAGCTTTCTTT.

V usage is TRBV20-1 and J usage is TRBJ2-3; D is uncertain. The germline gives CDR1 DFQATT, CDR2 SNEGSKA (reference sequence). The V gene lost 6 bases and the J gene lost 2 bases, with 6 bases spanning the gap. The CDR3 loop spans 11 amino acids. CDR3 amino acids: CSAHPTDTQYF. Here the CDR3 DNA reads TGCAGTGCCCATCCCACAGATACGCAGTATTTT.